This T cell receptor (beta chain) was sequenced for a study of blood T cells in healthy people across ages. Whole-study results and caveats: In older individuals, TCR beta diversity per million T cells was lower, falling roughly linearly with age.

Turning to this clonotype: Its antigen is undetermined.

Using a J-beta primer mix together with a sample-barcoded 5' primer, a second PCR was run for roughly 6 to 11 cycles. From the 5' RACE reads, TCRdb called clonotypes with MiXCR, one entry per CDR3 protein. The table lists roughly 1,500,000 distinct CDR3 sequences, about 31% of them singletons. Germline values: CDR1 MNHEY, CDR2 SVGAGI. V was clipped by 1 base and J by 0 bases, with 6 bases between them. The CDR3 is 14 residues long. The sequence was collected from a woman in her 30s in good health. The V call is TRBV6-5, the J call TRBJ2-5; D is unclear. The sequenced sample consisted of blood. The CDR3 coding sequence is TGTGCCAGCAGTTACTGGGCGGACCAAGAGACCCAGTACTTC. This encodes CASSYWADQETQYF.